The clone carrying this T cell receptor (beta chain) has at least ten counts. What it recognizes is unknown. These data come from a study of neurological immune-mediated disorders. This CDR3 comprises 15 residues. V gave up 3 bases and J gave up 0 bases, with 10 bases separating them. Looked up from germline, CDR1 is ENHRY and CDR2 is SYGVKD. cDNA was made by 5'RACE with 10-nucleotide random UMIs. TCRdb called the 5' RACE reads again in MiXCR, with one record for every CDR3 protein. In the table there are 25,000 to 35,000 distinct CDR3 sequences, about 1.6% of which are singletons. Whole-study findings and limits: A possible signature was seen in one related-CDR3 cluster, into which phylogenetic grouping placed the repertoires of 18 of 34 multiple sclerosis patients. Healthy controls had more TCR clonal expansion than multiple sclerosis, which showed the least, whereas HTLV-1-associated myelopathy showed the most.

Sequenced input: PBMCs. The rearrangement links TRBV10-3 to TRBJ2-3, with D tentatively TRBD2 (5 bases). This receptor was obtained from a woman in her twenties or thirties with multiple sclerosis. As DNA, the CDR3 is TGTGCCATCAGTGATTTAGCGTCTAGCACAGATACGCAGTATTTT. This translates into CAISDLASSTDTQYF.